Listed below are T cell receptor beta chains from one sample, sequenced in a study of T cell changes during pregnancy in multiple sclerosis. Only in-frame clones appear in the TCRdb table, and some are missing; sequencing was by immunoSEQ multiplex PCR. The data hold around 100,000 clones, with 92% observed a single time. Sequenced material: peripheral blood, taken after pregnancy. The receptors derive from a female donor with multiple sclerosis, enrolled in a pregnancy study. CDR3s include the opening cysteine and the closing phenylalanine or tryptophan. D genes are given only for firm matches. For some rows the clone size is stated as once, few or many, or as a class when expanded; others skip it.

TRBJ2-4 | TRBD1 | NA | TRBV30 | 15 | TGTGCCTGGAGTGGAGGGACAGGGCCCAAAAACATTCAGTACTTC | CAWSGGTGPKNIQYF
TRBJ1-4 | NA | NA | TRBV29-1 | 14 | TGCAGCGTTGACGGAGGGGCGACTAATGAAAAACTGTTTTTT | CSVDGGATNEKLFF
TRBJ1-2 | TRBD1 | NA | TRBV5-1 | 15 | TGCGCCAGCAGCACCGGGACAGGGGGTAACTATGGCTACACCTTC | CASSTGTGGNYGYTF
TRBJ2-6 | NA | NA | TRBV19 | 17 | TGTGCCAGTAGTATAACCGGGTCCCTCTCTGGGGCCAACGTCCTGACTTTC | CASSITGSLSGANVLTF
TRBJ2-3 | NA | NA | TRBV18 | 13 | TGTGCCAGCTCACCCTCTATCACAGATACGCAGTATTTT | CASSPSITDTQYF
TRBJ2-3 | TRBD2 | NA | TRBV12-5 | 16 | TGTGCTAGTGGTTTGGTAATCGGGGGAGGGCCGCATACGCAGTATTTT | CASGLVIGGGPHTQYF
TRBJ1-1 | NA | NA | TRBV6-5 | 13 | TGTGCCAGCAGTTACGGCCATTACACTGAAGCTTTCTTT | CASSYGHYTEAFF
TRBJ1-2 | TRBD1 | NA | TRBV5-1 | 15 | TGCGCCAGCAGCTTAGGACAGGGAAGTAACTATGGCTACACCTTC | CASSLGQGSNYGYTF
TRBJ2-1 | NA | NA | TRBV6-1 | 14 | TGTGCCAGCAGTGAAGCGGGAGACTACAATGAGCAGTTCTTC | CASSEAGDYNEQFF
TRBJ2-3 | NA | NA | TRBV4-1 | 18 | TGCGCCAGCAGCCAAGATCTTGCCAGGGCGCAAAGCACAGATACGCAGTATTTT | CASSQDLARAQSTDTQYF
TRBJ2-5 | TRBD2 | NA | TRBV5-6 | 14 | TGTGCCAGCAGCTACATAGCGGGGGGAGAGACCCAGTACTTC | CASSYIAGGETQYF
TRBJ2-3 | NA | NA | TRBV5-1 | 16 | TGCGCCAGCAGCGTGGGGGAGCAGGGGTCCGGAATTACGCAGTATTTT | CASSVGEQGSGITQYF
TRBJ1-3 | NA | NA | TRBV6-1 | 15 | TGTGCCAGCGGTCAGCAGGGGAGTCTGGGAAACACCATATATTTT | CASGQQGSLGNTIYF
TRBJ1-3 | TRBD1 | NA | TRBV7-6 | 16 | TGTGCCAGCAGCTCCAGACAGGGGGCGTCTGGAAACACCATATATTTT | CASSSRQGASGNTIYF
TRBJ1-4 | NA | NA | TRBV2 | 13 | TGTGCCAGCAGTGGCAGGGCGTCTGAAAAACTGTTTTTT | CASSGRASEKLFF
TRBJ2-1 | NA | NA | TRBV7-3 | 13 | TGTGCCAGCAGCTTAGAACTGAGCAATGAGCAGTTCTTC | CASSLELSNEQFF
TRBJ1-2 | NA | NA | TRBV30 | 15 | TGTGCCTGGAGTGTAGGAGCAACGGGGGTCCGCGGCTACACCTTC | CAWSVGATGVRGYTF
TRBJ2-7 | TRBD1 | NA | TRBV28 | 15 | TGTGCCAGCAGGGGACGGACAGGGGACCGCCACGAGCAGTACTTC | CASRGRTGDRHEQYF
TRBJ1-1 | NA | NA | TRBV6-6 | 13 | TGTGCCAGCAGTCTTACAGGGTGGACTGAAGCTTTCTTT | CASSLTGWTEAFF
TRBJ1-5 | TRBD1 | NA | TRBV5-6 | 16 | TGTGCCAGCAGCCATACAGGGGAGCGGGGCAATCAGCCCCAGCATTTT | CASSHTGERGNQPQHF
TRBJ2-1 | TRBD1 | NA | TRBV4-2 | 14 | TGTGCCAGCAGCGCCCGGGACAGGGACGGTGAGCAGTTCTTC | CASSARDRDGEQFF
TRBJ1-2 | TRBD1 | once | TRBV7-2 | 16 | TGTGCCAGCAGTCCCCAACCGGGGACAGGGGCCTATGGCTACACCTTC | CASSPQPGTGAYGYTF
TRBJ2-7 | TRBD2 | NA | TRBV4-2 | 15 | TGTGCCAGCGCCGAAGGACTAGCGGACGCCTACGAGCAGTACTTC | CASAEGLADAYEQYF
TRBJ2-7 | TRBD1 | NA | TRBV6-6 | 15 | TGTGCCAGCAGTTATCGGGGGACAGGGAACTACGAGCAGTACTTC | CASSYRGTGNYEQYF
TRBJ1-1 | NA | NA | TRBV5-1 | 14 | TGCGCCAGCAGCCCCGCACAGGTGAGGACTGAAGCTTTCTTT | CASSPAQVRTEAFF
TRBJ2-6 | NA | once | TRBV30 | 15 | TGTGCCTGGAGTGTAACCGGGAGTGGGGCCAACGTCCTGACTTTC | CAWSVTGSGANVLTF
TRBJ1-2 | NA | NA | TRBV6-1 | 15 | TGTGCCAGCAGTGAATTTGGGGGGACCTACTATGGCTACACCTTC | CASSEFGGTYYGYTF
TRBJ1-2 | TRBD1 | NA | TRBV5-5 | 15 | TGTGCCAGCAGACCGGACAGGCCGGGCGGCTATGGCTACACCTTC | CASRPDRPGGYGYTF
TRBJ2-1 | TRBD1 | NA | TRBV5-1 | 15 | TGCGCCAGCAGCGGGTTTGGGACAGTAAACAATGAGCAGTTCTTC | CASSGFGTVNNEQFF
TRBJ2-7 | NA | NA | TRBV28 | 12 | TGTGCCAGCAGTTTATTGGGAGACGAGCAGTACTTC | CASSLLGDEQYF
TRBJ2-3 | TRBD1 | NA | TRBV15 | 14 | TGTGCCACCAGCCCGCGGACAGGGGCAGATACGCAGTATTTT | CATSPRTGADTQYF
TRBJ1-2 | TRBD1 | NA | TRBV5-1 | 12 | TGCGCCAGCAGCCCCAGGACAGGCGGCTACACCTTC | CASSPRTGGYTF
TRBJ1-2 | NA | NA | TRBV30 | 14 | TGTGCCTGGAGTGTACTAGCAAATAACTATGGCTACACCTTC | CAWSVLANNYGYTF
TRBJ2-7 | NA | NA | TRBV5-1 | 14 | TGCGCCAGCAGCTTGTGGCAGGGTAACAACGAGCAGTACTTC | CASSLWQGNNEQYF
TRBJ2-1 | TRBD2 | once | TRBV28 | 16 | TGTGCCAGCAGTTTATCGGCTAGCGGGAGGGGGAATGAGCAGTTCTTC | CASSLSASGRGNEQFF
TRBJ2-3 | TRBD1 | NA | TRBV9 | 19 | TGTGCCAGCAGCCCCCGCAGGGGGTTGGGCGAGTCAAGCACAGATACGCAGTATTTT | CASSPRRGLGESSTDTQYF
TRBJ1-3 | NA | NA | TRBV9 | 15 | TGTGCCAGCAGCGTAGGGGCAGGGACTGGAAACACCATATATTTT | CASSVGAGTGNTIYF
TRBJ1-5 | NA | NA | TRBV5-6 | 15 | TGTGCCAGCAGCTTGGGAGCAGGGAGGAATCAGCCCCAGCATTTT | CASSLGAGRNQPQHF